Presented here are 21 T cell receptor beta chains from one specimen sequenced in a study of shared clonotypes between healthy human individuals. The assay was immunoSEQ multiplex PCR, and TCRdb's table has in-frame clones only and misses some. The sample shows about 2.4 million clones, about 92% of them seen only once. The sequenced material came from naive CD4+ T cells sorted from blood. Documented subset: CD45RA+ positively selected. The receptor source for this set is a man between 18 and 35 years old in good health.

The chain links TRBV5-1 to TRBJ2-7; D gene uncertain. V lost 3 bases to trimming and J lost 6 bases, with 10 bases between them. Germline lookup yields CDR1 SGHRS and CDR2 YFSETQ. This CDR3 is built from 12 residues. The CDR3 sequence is CASSSFGSEQYF. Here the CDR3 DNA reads TGCGCCAGCAGCTCTTTTGGAAGCGAGCAGTACTTC.

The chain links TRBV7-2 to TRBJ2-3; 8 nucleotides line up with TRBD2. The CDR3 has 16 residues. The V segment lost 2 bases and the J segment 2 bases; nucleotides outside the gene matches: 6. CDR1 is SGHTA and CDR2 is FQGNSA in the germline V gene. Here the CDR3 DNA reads TGTGCCAGCAGCTTATCAGCGGGAGACTCCACAGATACGCAGTATTTT. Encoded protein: CASSLSAGDSTDTQYF.

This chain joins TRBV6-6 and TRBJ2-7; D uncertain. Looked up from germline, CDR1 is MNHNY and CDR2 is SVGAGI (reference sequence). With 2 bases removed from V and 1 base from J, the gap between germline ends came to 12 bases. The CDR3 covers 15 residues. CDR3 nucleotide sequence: TGTGCCAGCAGTTACAGGGCAGCAGCATCCTACGAGCAGTACTTC. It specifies CASSYRAAASYEQYF.

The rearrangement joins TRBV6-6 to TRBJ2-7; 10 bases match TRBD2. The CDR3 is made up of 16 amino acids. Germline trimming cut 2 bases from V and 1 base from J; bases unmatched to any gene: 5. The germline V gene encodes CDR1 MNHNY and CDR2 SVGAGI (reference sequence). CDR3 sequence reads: CASSYPGTSVSYEQYF. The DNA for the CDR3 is TGTGCCAGCAGTTACCCTGGGACTAGCGTGTCCTACGAGCAGTACTTC.

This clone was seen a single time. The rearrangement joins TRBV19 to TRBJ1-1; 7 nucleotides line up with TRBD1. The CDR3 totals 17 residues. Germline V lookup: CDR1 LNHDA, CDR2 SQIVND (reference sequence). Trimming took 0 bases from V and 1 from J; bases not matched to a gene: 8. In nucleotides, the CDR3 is TGTGCCAGTAGTATAGAGGGGGACAGCTTATCGAACACTGAAGCTTTCTTT. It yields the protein CASSIEGDSLSNTEAFF.

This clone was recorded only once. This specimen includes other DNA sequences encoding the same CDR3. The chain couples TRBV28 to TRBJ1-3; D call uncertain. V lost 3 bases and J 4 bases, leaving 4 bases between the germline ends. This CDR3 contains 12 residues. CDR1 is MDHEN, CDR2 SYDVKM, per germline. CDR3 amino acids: CASSFRGNTIYF. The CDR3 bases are TGTGCCAGCAGTTTCCGGGGAAACACCATATATTTT. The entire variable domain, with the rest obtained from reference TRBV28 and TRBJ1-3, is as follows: DVKVTQSSRYLVKRTGEKVFLECVQDMDHENMFWYRQDPGLGLRLIYFSYDVKMKEKGDIPEGYSVSREKKERFSLILESASTNQTSMYLCASSFRGNTIYFGEGSWLTVV.

For the CDR3, the DNA is TGTGCCAGCAGCCCCTCAACTAATGAAAAACTGTTTTTT. Its translation is CASSPSTNEKLFF. The chain employs TRBV5-4 and TRBJ1-4; D uncertain. CDR1 and CDR2 from the germline V gene are SGHNT and YYREEE (reference sequence). V was shortened by 4 bases and J by 0 bases, with 4 bases between the two germline ends. This CDR3 spans 13 amino acids.

CDR3 loop: CASSFLPGQGANTGELFF. For the CDR3, the DNA is TGTGCCAGCAGTTTCCTACCCGGACAGGGGGCAAACACCGGGGAGCTGTTTTTT. The gene calls are TRBV28 and TRBJ2-2; 11 bases are shared with TRBD1. CDR1 MDHEN and CDR2 SYDVKM come from the germline V gene. Losses at the gene ends were 3 bases for V and 2 bases for J; bases not matched to a gene: 8. CDR3 length equals 18 residues.

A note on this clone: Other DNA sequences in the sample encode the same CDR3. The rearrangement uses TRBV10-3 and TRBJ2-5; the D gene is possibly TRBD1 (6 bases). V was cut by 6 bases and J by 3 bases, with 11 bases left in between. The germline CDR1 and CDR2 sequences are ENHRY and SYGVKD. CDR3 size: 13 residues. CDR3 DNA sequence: TGTGCCATCAGACAGGGTGGTGAAGAGACCCAGTACTTC. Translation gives CAIRQGGEETQYF.

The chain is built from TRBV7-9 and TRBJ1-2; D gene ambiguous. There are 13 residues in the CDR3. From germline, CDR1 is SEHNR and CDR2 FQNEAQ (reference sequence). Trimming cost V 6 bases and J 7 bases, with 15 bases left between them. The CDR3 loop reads CASRSEAVAGYTF. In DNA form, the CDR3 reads TGTGCCAGCAGATCGGAGGCGGTGGCTGGCTACACCTTC.

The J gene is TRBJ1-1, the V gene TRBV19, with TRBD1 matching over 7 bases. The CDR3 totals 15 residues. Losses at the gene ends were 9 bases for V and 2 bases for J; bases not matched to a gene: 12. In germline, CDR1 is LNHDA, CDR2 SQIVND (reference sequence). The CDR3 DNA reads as TGTGCCAGCATGTCGGACAGGTTGGGAAACACTGAAGCTTTCTTT. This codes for CASMSDRLGNTEAFF.

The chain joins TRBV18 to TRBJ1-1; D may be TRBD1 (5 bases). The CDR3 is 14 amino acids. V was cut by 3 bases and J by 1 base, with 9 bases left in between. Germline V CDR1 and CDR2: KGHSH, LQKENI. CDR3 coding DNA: TGTGCCAGCTCACCTAAACAGGAGAACACTGAAGCTTTCTTT. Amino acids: CASSPKQENTEAFF. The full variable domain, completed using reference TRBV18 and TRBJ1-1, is NAGVMQNPRHLVRRRGQEARLRCSPMKGHSHVYWYRQLPEEGLKFMVYLQKENIIDESGMPKERFSAEFPKEGPSILRIQQVVRGDSAAYFCASSPKQENTEAFFGQGTRLTVV.

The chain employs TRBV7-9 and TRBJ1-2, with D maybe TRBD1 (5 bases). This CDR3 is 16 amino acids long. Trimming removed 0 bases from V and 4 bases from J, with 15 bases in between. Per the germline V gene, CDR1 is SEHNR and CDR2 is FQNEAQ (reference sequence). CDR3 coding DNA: TGTGCCAGCAGCTTAGCGCGGGGTGGGGGAAGCTATGGCTACACCTTC. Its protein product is CASSLARGGGSYGYTF.

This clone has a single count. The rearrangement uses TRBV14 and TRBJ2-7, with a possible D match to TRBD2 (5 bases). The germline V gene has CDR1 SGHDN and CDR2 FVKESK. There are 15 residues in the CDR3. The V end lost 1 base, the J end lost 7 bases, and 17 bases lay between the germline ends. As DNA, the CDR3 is TGTGCCAGCAGCCAAGCCGTCCCGGGGATAGGGGAGCAGTACTTC. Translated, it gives CASSQAVPGIGEQYF.

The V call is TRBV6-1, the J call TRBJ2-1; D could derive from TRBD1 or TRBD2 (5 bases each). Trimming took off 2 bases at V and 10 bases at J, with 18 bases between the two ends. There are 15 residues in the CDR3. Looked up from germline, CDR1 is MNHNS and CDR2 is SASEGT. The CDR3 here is CASSEMAGTASEQFF. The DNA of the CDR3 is TGTGCCAGCAGTGAAATGGCAGGGACCGCTAGCGAGCAGTTCTTC.

For the CDR3, the DNA is TGTGCCAGCAGTCCCCCGAGTGTCAGCTTTGGCTCACCCCTCCACTTT. Its protein is CASSPPSVSFGSPLHF. The chain recombines TRBV28 with TRBJ1-6, with no clear D. The length of the CDR3 is 16 residues. In germline, CDR1 is MDHEN, CDR2 SYDVKM. V lost 5 bases to trimming and J lost 10 bases, with 21 bases between them.

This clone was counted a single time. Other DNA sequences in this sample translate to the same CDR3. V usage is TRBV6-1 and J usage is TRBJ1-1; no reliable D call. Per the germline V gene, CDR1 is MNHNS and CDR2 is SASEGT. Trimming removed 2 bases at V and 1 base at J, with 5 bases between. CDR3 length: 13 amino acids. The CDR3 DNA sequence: TGTGCCAGCAGTGAACAGAGGAACACTGAAGCTTTCTTT. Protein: CASSEQRNTEAFF.

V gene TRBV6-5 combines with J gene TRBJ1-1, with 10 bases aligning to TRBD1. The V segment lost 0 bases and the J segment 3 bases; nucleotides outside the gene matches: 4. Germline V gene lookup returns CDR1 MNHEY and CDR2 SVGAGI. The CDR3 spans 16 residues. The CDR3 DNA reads TGTGCCAGCAGTTACTCGACAGGGGGCGCCTACACTGAAGCTTTCTTT. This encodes CASSYSTGGAYTEAFF.

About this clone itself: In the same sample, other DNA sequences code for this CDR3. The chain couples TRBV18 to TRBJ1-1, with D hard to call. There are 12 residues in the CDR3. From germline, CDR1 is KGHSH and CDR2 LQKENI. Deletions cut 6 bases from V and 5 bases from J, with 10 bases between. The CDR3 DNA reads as TGTGCCAGCTCTCCCAGTGGGACTGAAGCTTTCTTT. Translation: CASSPSGTEAFF.

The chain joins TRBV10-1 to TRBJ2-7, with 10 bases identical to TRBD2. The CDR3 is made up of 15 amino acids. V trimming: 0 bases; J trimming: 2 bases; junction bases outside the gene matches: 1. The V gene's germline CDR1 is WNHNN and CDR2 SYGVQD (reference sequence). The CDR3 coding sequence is TGCGCCAGCAGTGAGTCGACTAGCGGGCCCTACGAGCAGTACTTC. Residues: CASSESTSGPYEQYF.

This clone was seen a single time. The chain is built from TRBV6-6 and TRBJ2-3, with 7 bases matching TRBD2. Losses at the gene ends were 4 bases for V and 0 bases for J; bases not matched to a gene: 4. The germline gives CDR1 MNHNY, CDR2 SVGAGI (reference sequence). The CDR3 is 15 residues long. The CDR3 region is CASSFLAESTDTQYF. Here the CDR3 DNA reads TGTGCCAGCAGTTTCCTAGCGGAGAGCACAGATACGCAGTATTTT.